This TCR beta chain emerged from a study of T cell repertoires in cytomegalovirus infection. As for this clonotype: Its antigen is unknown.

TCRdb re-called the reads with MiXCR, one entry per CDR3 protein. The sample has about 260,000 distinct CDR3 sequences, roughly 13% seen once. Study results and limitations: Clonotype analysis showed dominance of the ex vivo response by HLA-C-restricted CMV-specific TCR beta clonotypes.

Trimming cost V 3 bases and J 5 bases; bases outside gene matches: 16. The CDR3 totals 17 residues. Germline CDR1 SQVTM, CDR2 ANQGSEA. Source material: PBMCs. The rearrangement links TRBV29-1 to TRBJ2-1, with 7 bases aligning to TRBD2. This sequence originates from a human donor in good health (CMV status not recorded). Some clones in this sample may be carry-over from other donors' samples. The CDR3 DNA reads TGCAGCGTTGACCCCCGGACTATTCGAGCGGGAAACAATGAGCAGTTCTTC. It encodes CSVDPRTIRAGNNEQFF.